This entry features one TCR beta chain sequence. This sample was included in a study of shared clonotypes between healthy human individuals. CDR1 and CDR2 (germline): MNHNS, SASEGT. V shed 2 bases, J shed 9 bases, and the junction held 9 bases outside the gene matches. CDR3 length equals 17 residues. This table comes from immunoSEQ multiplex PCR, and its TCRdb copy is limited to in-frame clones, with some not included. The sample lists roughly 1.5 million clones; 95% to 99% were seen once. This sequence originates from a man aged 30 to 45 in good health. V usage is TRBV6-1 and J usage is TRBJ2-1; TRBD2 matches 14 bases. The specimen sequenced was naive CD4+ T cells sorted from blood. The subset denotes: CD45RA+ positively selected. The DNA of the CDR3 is TGTGCCAGCAGTGAACGGACCCGGACTAGCGGGAGGACTGAGCAGTTCTTC. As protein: CASSERTRTSGRTEQFF.